Each of the 12 T cell receptor beta chains below was sequenced from the same sample in a study of cytomegalovirus exposure and HLA in healthy donors. TCRdb's copy holds only in-frame clones and misses some; the assay was immunoSEQ multiplex PCR. This table has about 150,000 clones, 85% to 90% appearing once. The sample taken for sequencing was PBMCs. All receptors come from a man aged 18 to 29 in good health and CMV-seronegative.

This chain uses TRBV5-1 with TRBJ2-2; TRBD2 aligns across 7 bases. Trimming at V came to 4 bases and at J to 2 bases, leaving 5 bases not matched to a gene. CDR3 length equals 15 residues. Germline CDR1 is SGHRS and CDR2 is YFSETQ. CDR3 in DNA: TGCGCCAGCAGCCCCCTAGCGGATAACACCGGGGAGCTGTTTTTT. This sequence encodes CASSPLADNTGELFF.

The chain has TRBV6-5 and TRBJ2-7; no firm D call. The V and J ends lost 0 bases and 2 bases respectively, with 11 bases between them. This CDR3 comprises 15 residues. Germline-derived CDR1 and CDR2 are MNHEY and SVGAGI. The DNA for the CDR3 is TGTGCCAGCAGTTACTCGAATACGGTGACCTACGAGCAGTACTTC. Protein: CASSYSNTVTYEQYF.

CDR3 sequence: CASSLGGRVNQPQHF. As DNA, the CDR3 is TGTGCCAGCAGCTTAGGAGGGCGAGTCAATCAGCCCCAGCATTTT. This chain connects TRBV7-2 to TRBJ1-5; D gene unclear. Per the germline V gene, CDR1 is SGHTA and CDR2 is FQGNSA. The CDR3 is made up of 15 amino acids. The V gene lost 1 base and the J gene lost 3 bases, with 10 bases spanning the gap.

The rearrangement uses TRBV2 and TRBJ1-2; 10 bases agree with TRBD1. V gave up 7 bases and J gave up 6 bases; unmatched junction bases: 8. CDR1 and CDR2 (germline): SNHLY, FYNNEI. This CDR3 comprises 14 residues. CDR3 bases: TGTGCCAGCAAGAGACAGGGGGCGGATAATGGCTACACCTTC. This gives the protein CASKRQGADNGYTF.

A single count supports this clone. The gene calls are TRBV18 and TRBJ2-7; TRBD2 agrees at 8 bases. V trimming: 3 bases; J trimming: 2 bases; junction bases outside the gene matches: 6. The CDR3 has 15 amino acids. The V gene's germline CDR1 is KGHSH and CDR2 LQKENI. The DNA for the CDR3 is TGTGCCAGCTCACCCAGAGGACTAGCCCCCTACGAGCAGTACTTC. Translation: CASSPRGLAPYEQYF.

The gene calls are TRBV11-3 and TRBJ1-1; D gene unclear. Looked up from germline, CDR1 is SGHNT and CDR2 is YENEEA. The CDR3 sequence is 13 residues long. The germline V and J ends were trimmed by 2 bases and 1 base, with 5 bases remaining between them. CDR3 residues: CASSLQQNTEAFF. CDR3 nucleotides: TGTGCCAGCAGCTTACAACAGAACACTGAAGCTTTCTTT.

This chain links TRBV13 with TRBJ1-1, with D maybe TRBD1 (5 bases). V lost 5 bases and J 3 bases, leaving 10 bases between the germline ends. The length of the CDR3 is 13 residues. In germline, CDR1 is PRHDT, CDR2 FYEKMQ (reference sequence). CDR3 protein: CASSTTEDTEAFF. The CDR3 coding sequence is TGTGCCAGCAGCACGACAGAAGACACTGAAGCTTTCTTT. Combining the CDR3 with reference TRBV13 and TRBJ1-1 gives the whole variable domain AAGVIQSPRHLIKEKRETATLKCYPIPRHDTVYWYQQGPGQDPQFLISFYEKMQSDKGSIPDRFSAQQFSDYHSELNMSSLELGDSALYFCASSTTEDTEAFFGQGTRLTVV.

The chain recombines TRBV5-1 with TRBJ1-2, with unresolved D. Trimming cost V 0 bases and J 8 bases, with 14 bases left between them. Germline assignment: CDR1 SGHRS and CDR2 YFSETQ. CDR3 length: 14 amino acids. The CDR3 DNA reads TGCGCCAGCAGCTTGGTCTTGGGGTCGGGAGGCTACACCTTC. Translated, it gives CASSLVLGSGGYTF.

The chain uses TRBV4-3 and TRBJ1-5; a possible D gene is TRBD1 (6 bases). With 0 bases removed from V and 5 bases from J, the gap between germline ends came to 11 bases. This CDR3 comprises 15 residues. Per the germline V gene, CDR1 is LGHNA and CDR2 is YSLEER. DNA of the CDR3: TGCGCCAGCAGCCAAGAACAGGGCAGAGATCAGCCCCAGCATTTT. It encodes CASSQEQGRDQPQHF.

The rearrangement uses TRBV5-1 and TRBJ2-7, with 8 bases identical to TRBD1. Trimming cost V 4 bases and J 2 bases; bases outside gene matches: 5. Germline V CDR1 and CDR2: SGHRS, YFSETQ. The CDR3 totals 14 residues. CDR3 in amino acids: CASSPRTGTYEQYV. The CDR3 DNA follows: TGCGCCAGCAGCCCGAGGACAGGGACCTACGAGCAGTACGTC.

V gene TRBV28 combines with J gene TRBJ2-2; 8 nucleotides agree with TRBD1. Germline V lookup: CDR1 MDHEN, CDR2 SYDVKM. The CDR3 is 14 residues long. Trimming took 2 bases from V and 7 from J; bases not matched to a gene: 3. The CDR3 sequence is CASSLQGAGGELFF. CDR3 sequence (DNA): TGTGCCAGCAGTTTACAGGGGGCAGGCGGGGAGCTGTTTTTT. Full variable domain (remainder filled in from reference TRBV28 and TRBJ2-2): DVKVTQSSRYLVKRTGEKVFLECVQDMDHENMFWYRQDPGLGLRLIYFSYDVKMKEKGDIPEGYSVSREKKERFSLILESASTNQTSMYLCASSLQGAGGELFFGEGSRLTVL.

The chain joins TRBV19 to TRBJ2-1; 7 nucleotides align to TRBD2. Germline trimming cut 6 bases from V and 8 bases from J; bases unmatched to any gene: 7. CDR3 length: 13 amino acids. CDR1 is LNHDA, CDR2 SQIVND, per germline (reference sequence). This CDR3 is CASSRGLPDEQFF. Written as DNA, the CDR3 is TGTGCCAGTAGCCGGGGACTACCCGATGAGCAGTTCTTC. The entire variable domain, with the rest obtained from reference TRBV19 and TRBJ2-1, is as follows: DGGITQSPKYLFRKEGQNVTLSCEQNLNHDAMYWYRQDPGQGLRLIYYSQIVNDFQKGDIAEGYSVSREKKESFPLTVTSAQKNPTAFYLCASSRGLPDEQFFGPGTRLTVL.